The source of this TCR beta chain is a study of blood T cell repertoires in COVID-19. In the study overall: T cells, B-cell-depleted T cells, or PBMCs supplied cDNA or gDNA.

Two consecutive negative NP/OP PCR tests, clearance, or resolved symptoms defined Cohort 3 recovery. Per the authors' pipeline: Cell counts per sample came from amplifying reference gene primers. Sequencing was performed with immunoSEQ multiplex PCR; in TCRdb, only in-frame clones are kept and a portion is missing. That table supplies the V and J calls and clone size; D and trimming were determined from the DNA. The table shows 490,000 or so clones, with around 85% occurring only once. Looked up from germline, CDR1 is MNHEY and CDR2 is SVGAGI. The CDR3 extends over 14 amino acids. V lost 5 bases to trimming and J lost 0 bases, with 10 bases between them.

The sample consisted of PBMCs or T cells enriched from blood (not recorded which). The receptor comes from a woman in her fifties or sixties who had recovered from COVID-19. This sequence joins TRBV6-5 and TRBJ1-1; the D gene is possibly TRBD1 (5 bases). The CDR3 coding sequence is TGTGCCAGCAGTCTTACAGGTATGAACACTGAAGCTTTCTTT. Translating gives CASSLTGMNTEAFF.